The 23 T cell receptor beta chains listed next were all sequenced from one sample in a study of human T cells and chemical hapten exposure. The sample's time point: patch test 3, about 24 weeks after DPC sensitization. Treatment defined: therapeutic diphenylcyclopropenone sensitization with weekly scalp DPC. TCRdb processed the RACE reads anew with MiXCR; each CDR3 protein has one entry. The table shows more than 100,000 distinct CDR3 sequences, with about 11% occurring only once. Sequencing used whole blood, obtained in connection with sensitization to the hapten diphenylcyclopropenone (DPC). The receptors stem from a woman aged 50 to 60 with alopecia areata. Some clones in this sample may be carry-over from other donors' samples.

The V and J genes are TRBV6-6 and TRBJ2-5; possibly TRBD2 for D (5 bases). V was shortened by 7 bases and J by 2 bases, with 14 bases between the two germline ends. Germline CDR1 is MNHNY and CDR2 is SVGAGI (reference sequence). The CDR3 covers 14 residues. CDR3: CASNVGAAQETQYF. CDR3 DNA sequence: TGTGCCAGCAACGTGGGAGCGGCGCAAGAGACCCAGTACTTC.

This clonotype has a count of ten or more. This chain links TRBV5-1 with TRBJ2-5; 15 bases agree with TRBD2. This CDR3 is 16 amino acids long. Trimming cost V 4 bases and J 4 bases; bases outside gene matches: 5. Germline CDR1 and CDR2: SGHRS and YFSETQ. This CDR3 is CASSRTSGRVTETQYF. CDR3 DNA: TGCGCCAGCAGCCGGACTAGCGGGAGGGTTACAGAGACCCAGTACTTC.

CDR3 loop: CASSLVAGLMNTEAFF. The CDR3, as DNA: TGCGCCAGCAGCTTGGTGGCAGGGCTCATGAACACTGAAGCTTTCTTT. The chain employs TRBV5-1 and TRBJ1-1; TRBD1 might be the D (5 bases). The V end lost 0 bases, the J end lost 0 bases, and 12 bases lay between the germline ends. From germline, CDR1 is SGHRS and CDR2 YFSETQ. This CDR3 is built from 16 residues.

This clonotype has ten or more counts. V gene TRBV7-2 combines with J gene TRBJ2-5, with 12 bases identical to TRBD2. Germline V gene lookup returns CDR1 SGHTA and CDR2 FQGNSA. V trimming: 2 bases; J trimming: 6 bases; junction bases outside the gene matches: 10. This CDR3 comprises 17 residues. The CDR3 region is CASSLTALAGGGKTQYF. The CDR3 DNA reads as TGTGCCAGCAGCTTAACCGCACTAGCGGGAGGAGGAAAGACCCAGTACTTC.

This clonotype was seen more than once but under ten times. The gene calls are TRBV29-1 and TRBJ1-1; no clear D. Per the germline V gene, CDR1 is SQVTM and CDR2 is ANQGSEA. Trimming pared 2 bases from V and 1 base from J, leaving 5 bases between. The CDR3 sequence is 12 residues long. The CDR3 sequence: CSVELQNTEAFF. The CDR3, as DNA: TGCAGCGTTGAACTACAGAACACTGAAGCTTTCTTT.

The chain uses TRBV11-2 and TRBJ2-1, with a weak D call TRBD1 (6 bases). V was cut by 0 bases and J by 9 bases, with 9 bases left in between. CDR1 SGHAT and CDR2 FQNNGV come from the germline V gene. This CDR3 contains 13 residues. The CDR3 loop is CASSLETGSEQFF. CDR3 coding DNA: TGTGCCAGCAGCTTAGAGACAGGTAGTGAGCAGTTCTTC.

This rearrangement joins TRBV6-5 to TRBJ2-7; possible D gene TRBD2, 5 bases. The V gene lost 6 bases and the J gene lost 0 bases, with 9 bases spanning the gap. In germline, CDR1 is MNHEY, CDR2 SVGAGI. This CDR3 is built from 13 residues. Here the CDR3 DNA reads TGTGCCAGCAGGCAGCGGTCCTCCTACGAGCAGTACTTC. This encodes CASRQRSSYEQYF.

The V gene is TRBV6-2 or TRBV6-3, the J gene TRBJ1-5, with 8 bases fitting TRBD1. The germline V gene has CDR1 MNHEY and CDR2 SVGEGT. V was pared by 6 bases and J by 2 bases, with 3 bases of the junction left unmatched. The CDR3 sequence is 14 residues long. The CDR3 loop reads CASSGTGGNQPQHF. CDR3 nucleotides: TGTGCCAGCAGCGGGACAGGAGGCAATCAGCCCCAGCATTTT.

This clonotype was picked up a small number of times. The chain has TRBV5-1 and TRBJ2-2; TRBD1 matches 9 bases. CDR3 length: 16 amino acids. Germline V gene data show CDR1 as SGHRS and CDR2 as YFSETQ. Trimming cost V 0 bases and J 4 bases; bases outside gene matches: 4. CDR3 region: CASSLEGTGITGELFF. CDR3 in DNA: TGCGCCAGCAGCTTGGAAGGGACAGGGATCACCGGGGAGCTGTTTTTT.

V gene TRBV18 combines with J gene TRBJ2-5; D is unclear. The CDR3 sequence is 15 residues long. The V gene's germline CDR1 is KGHSH and CDR2 LQKENI. V was shortened by 1 base and J by 5 bases, with 14 bases between the two germline ends. The CDR3 sequence is CASSPLTADLETQYF. In DNA, the CDR3 is TGTGCCAGCTCACCACTGACGGCGGACCTCGAGACCCAGTACTTC.

The V gene is TRBV20-1, the J gene TRBJ1-1; D is uncertain. Per the germline V gene, CDR1 is DFQATT and CDR2 is SNEGSKA (reference sequence). V was clipped by 7 bases and J by 10 bases, with 28 bases between them. There are 15 residues in the CDR3. For the CDR3, the DNA is TGCAGTGTTCCGTCCGGTAGGGATCCCCCCACGGTAGCTTTCTTT. Residues: CSVPSGRDPPTVAFF.

This chain links TRBV29-1 with TRBJ2-5; TRBD2 agrees at 7 bases. The CDR3 is 12 amino acids. With 6 bases clipped from V and 5 bases from J, the junction kept 6 bases outside the gene matches. Germline V gene sequence: CDR1 SQVTM, CDR2 ANQGSEA. CDR3 protein: CSVGAGTETQYF. CDR3 nucleotide sequence: TGCAGCGTGGGAGCGGGGACGGAGACCCAGTACTTC.

This clonotype was seen only a few times. The chain links TRBV29-1 to TRBJ2-4; 9 positions match TRBD1. CDR3 length: 14 amino acids. Germline CDR1 and CDR2: SQVTM and ANQGSEA. V shed 6 bases, J shed 8 bases, and the junction held 11 bases outside the gene matches. CDR3 DNA sequence: TGCAGCGTCGACGACGACAGGGGGTTGGACATTCAGTACTTC. Translating gives CSVDDDRGLDIQYF.

This chain joins TRBV20-1 and TRBJ1-5; the D is unclear. The CDR3 runs to 14 residues. The germline V gene encodes CDR1 DFQATT and CDR2 SNEGSKA (reference sequence). V was shortened by 3 bases and J by 5 bases, with 14 bases between the two germline ends. DNA of the CDR3: TGCAGTGCTAGTCAAGGCCGACTGTATCAGCCCCAGCATTTT. It translates to CSASQGRLYQPQHF.

Only a few counts were recorded for this clonotype. The chain joins TRBV7-9 to TRBJ2-3, with TRBD1 identical over 8 bases. This CDR3 is 16 amino acids long. J lost 4 bases, V lost 5 bases, and 11 bases had no gene match. Germline CDR1 is SEHNR and CDR2 is FQNEAQ (reference sequence). CDR3 DNA sequence: TGTGCCAGCAGCCGTCCTAGGGCAGGGGGCCCAGATACGCAGTATTTT. Amino acids: CASSRPRAGGPDTQYF.

The chain is built from TRBV7-2 and TRBJ2-7, with 13 bases matching TRBD2. In germline, CDR1 is SGHTA, CDR2 FQGNSA. The V and J ends lost 1 base and 7 bases, in that order; junction bases with no gene match: 10. The CDR3 length is 17 residues. The DNA of the CDR3 is TGTGCCAGCAGCTTAGGGTTACTAGCGGGAGGGCCGGGGGAGCAGTACTTC. Translating gives CASSLGLLAGGPGEQYF.

The chain recombines TRBV2 with TRBJ2-7; D possibly matches TRBD1 or TRBD2 (5 bases each). CDR1 is SNHLY, CDR2 FYNNEI, per germline. The CDR3 loop spans 14 amino acids. Trimming took off 5 bases at V and 6 bases at J, with 17 bases between the two ends. The CDR3 nucleotides are TGTGCCAGCAGTCGTTCCGACACTGGGGGCGAGCAGTACTTC. Translating it yields CASSRSDTGGEQYF.

This clonotype was observed a few times. The CDR3 reads CASHTDRVGEQYF. CDR3 nucleotides: TGTGCCAGCCATACGGACAGGGTGGGGGAGCAGTACTTC. V is TRBV6-5 and J is TRBJ2-7; 8 nucleotides line up with TRBD1. Trimming cost V 8 bases and J 7 bases; bases outside gene matches: 10. CDR1 is MNHEY and CDR2 is SVGAGI in the germline V gene. This CDR3 has 13 amino acids.

The rearrangement links TRBV20-1 to TRBJ2-7; D is perhaps TRBD2 (5 bases). The CDR3 is 14 amino acids. In germline, CDR1 is DFQATT, CDR2 SNEGSKA (reference sequence). Trimming left V 5 bases short and J 1 base short, with 15 bases between. CDR3: CSAVSRARSYEQYF. DNA of the CDR3: TGCAGTGCTGTTTCGAGGGCGAGATCCTACGAGCAGTACTTC.

The sample holds a few counts of this clonotype. V is TRBV25-1 and J is TRBJ2-3; D unclear. Germline-derived CDR1 and CDR2 are MGHDK and SYGVNS. V lost 1 base and J lost 2, with 7 bases in between. The CDR3 is made up of 14 amino acids. CDR3 DNA: TGTGCCAGCAGTGAATTCGCCTTCACAGATACGCAGTATTTT. It yields the protein CASSEFAFTDTQYF.

This clonotype showed up many times. The V and J genes are TRBV6-5 and TRBJ1-3, with D possibly being TRBD1 (6 bases). CDR3 size: 15 residues. Germline CDR1 MNHEY, CDR2 SVGAGI. V dropped 6 bases and J dropped 2 bases, with 14 bases sitting between them. The CDR3: CASRPQGRTGNTIYF. CDR3 coding DNA: TGTGCCAGCAGGCCACAGGGACGAACTGGAAACACCATATATTTT.

V is TRBV7-8 and J is TRBJ1-1; D is unclear. Germline V CDR1 and CDR2: SGHVS, FQNEAQ. V was cut by 5 bases and J by 7 bases, with 8 bases left in between. The CDR3 totals 11 residues. Written as DNA, the CDR3 is TGTGCCAGCAGCCGAGGCGGTGAAGCTTTCTTT. It specifies CASSRGGEAFF.

Only a few counts were recorded for this clonotype. This chain joins TRBV28 and TRBJ1-1; 7 bases fit TRBD1. The CDR3 totals 13 residues. J gave up 1 base and V 8 bases, and 4 bases lay outside the gene matches. CDR1 MDHEN and CDR2 SYDVKM come from the germline V gene. CDR3 sequence reads: CASSQGENTEAFF. DNA of the CDR3: TGTGCCAGCTCCCAGGGGGAGAACACTGAAGCTTTCTTT.